The rows below give T cell receptor beta chains drawn from one sample of a study of radiation and T cells in renal cell carcinoma. Using immunoSEQ multiplex PCR, the repertoire was profiled, and TCRdb retains in-frame clones only, with some absent. The table includes just under 80,000 clones, 65% to 90% detected once. The starting material was blood, obtained from a patient whose treatment included radiotherapy and nephrectomy. The receptors were gathered from a woman aged 50 to 65 with renal cell carcinoma. CDR3s include the opening cysteine and the closing phenylalanine or tryptophan. Fields, in order: CDR3 DNA, CDR3 protein, clone size, J gene, V gene, D gene, CDR3 length. The D gene is left open where the match is weak. The listing skips clone size in some rows; elsewhere it reads once, few, many or a size class.

TGCGCCAGCAGCGTCCACCCAGCGGATAGCACAGATACGCAGTATTTT	CASSVHPADSTDTQYF	NA	TRBJ2-3	TRBV4-3	NA	16
TGTGCCAGTAGTAAAGGGGAAATGGAAAAACTGTTTTTT	CASSKGEMEKLFF	NA	TRBJ1-4	TRBV19	NA	13
TGCGCCAGCAGCCAAGTCCGCGGACTAGAGCAGTTCTTC	CASSQVRGLEQFF	once	TRBJ2-1	TRBV4-3	NA	13
TGTGCCAGCAGCTTTTGGGGTTTACACACCGGGGAGCTGTTTTTT	CASSFWGLHTGELFF	NA	TRBJ2-2	TRBV5-6	NA	15
TGTGCCAGTAGCAGACAGGGTAATCAGCCCCAGCATTTT	CASSRQGNQPQHF	few	TRBJ1-5	TRBV19	TRBD1	13
TGCGCCAGCAGAATTGGGGGAGTCTACAATGAGCAGTTCTTC	CASRIGGVYNEQFF	NA	TRBJ2-1	TRBV5-1	NA	14
TGTGCCAGCAGCTTAGCACAAAACACAGATACGCAGTATTTT	CASSLAQNTDTQYF	NA	TRBJ2-3	TRBV7-3	NA	14
TGTGCCAGCAGCTTAATGGGACAGGGGGCCTACGAGCAGTACTTC	CASSLMGQGAYEQYF	NA	TRBJ2-7	TRBV7-9	TRBD1	15
TGTGCCAGCAGCCAAGGGTCTCAGGATACGCAGTATTTT	CASSQGSQDTQYF	NA	TRBJ2-3	TRBV5-4	NA	13
TGTGCCAGCAGTTACTCGCCAGGGGCTTCCTACAATGAGCAGTTCTTC	CASSYSPGASYNEQFF	NA	TRBJ2-1	TRBV6-6	NA	16
TGTGCCAGCTCACCATCGGACAGGGGTAGCAATCAGCCCCAGCATTTT	CASSPSDRGSNQPQHF	few	TRBJ1-5	TRBV18	TRBD1	16
TGTGCCAGCAGCCAAGGACCAGGTTCACCCCTCCACTTT	CASSQGPGSPLHF	NA	TRBJ1-6	TRBV7-2	NA	13
TGTGCCAGAAGCCAAGAGCTAGCGGGTCTGGGATCTGGGGCCAACGTCCTGACTTTC	CARSQELAGLGSGANVLTF	NA	TRBJ2-6	TRBV5-3	TRBD2	19
TGCGCCAGCAGCCCAAGACAGAACCTGAACACTGAAGCTTTCTTT	CASSPRQNLNTEAFF	NA	TRBJ1-1	TRBV5-1	NA	15
TGTGCCAGCAGCTCTAGCGGGGGGGCGACCGGGGAGCTGTTTTTT	CASSSSGGATGELFF	NA	TRBJ2-2	TRBV5-6	TRBD2	15
TGTGCCAGCAGCCCCGGTGCGACGCCGGGGGGTGGCTACACCTTC	CASSPGATPGGGYTF	NA	TRBJ1-2	TRBV7-2	NA	15
TGTGCCAGCAGCCCCTCGGGAGGGGACCACGAGCAGTACTTC	CASSPSGGDHEQYF	NA	TRBJ2-7	TRBV7-9	TRBD2	14
TGTGCCATCAGTGAGCCGGACCGACAATCATATGGCTACACCTTC	CAISEPDRQSYGYTF	NA	TRBJ1-2	TRBV10-3	NA	15
TGTGCCAGCAGTGAAATGGGGGGGGGTCAGCCCCAGCATTTT	CASSEMGGGQPQHF	NA	TRBJ1-5	TRBV6-1	NA	14
TGTGCCAGCACCAGCCACAGTGGGGTGGGGGCGTCAAGAGGCTACACCTTC	CASTSHSGVGASRGYTF	NA	TRBJ1-2	TRBV27	NA	17
TGTGCCAGCAGTACGGAGCCTAGCGGAGCGCAGTATTTT	CASSTEPSGAQYF	NA	TRBJ2-3	TRBV6-5	TRBD2	13
TGTGCCAGCAGTGAATACCACACAGCCCTTGGAAACACCATATATTTT	CASSEYHTALGNTIYF	NA	TRBJ1-3	TRBV25-1	NA	16
TGCGCCAGCAGCTTGGAGAGAGAAGGGTCTAACTATGGCTACACCTTC	CASSLEREGSNYGYTF	NA	TRBJ1-2	TRBV5-1	NA	16
TGTGCCAGCTCACCTGCGACAGGAATCTACACCATATATTTT	CASSPATGIYTIYF	NA	TRBJ1-3	TRBV18	NA	14
TGTGCCAGTAGTCCTCGCTCCCGGCGGAATACGCAGTATTTT	CASSPRSRRNTQYF	NA	TRBJ2-3	TRBV19	NA	14
TGCGCCAGCAGCTTGGACGGGGGCAGCACCGGGGAGCTGTTTTTT	CASSLDGGSTGELFF	NA	TRBJ2-2	TRBV5-1	NA	15
TGTGCCAGCAGCGGTGTTGGCGGGAGCTCCTACGAGCAGTACTTC	CASSGVGGSSYEQYF	NA	TRBJ2-7	TRBV6-1	TRBD2	15
TGTGCCAGCAGTTACGAAGGGGGAGGGACTGAAGCTTTCTTT	CASSYEGGGTEAFF	NA	TRBJ1-1	TRBV6-5	NA	14
TGTGCCAGTAGTACACAGAAAACAGGGTTGGACACCGGGGAGCTGTTTTTT	CASSTQKTGLDTGELFF	NA	TRBJ2-2	TRBV19	NA	17
TGTGCCAGCAGTGGGGCGGGCAGCCGGGGGGAAAAACTGTTTTTT	CASSGAGSRGEKLFF	NA	TRBJ1-4	TRBV6-1	NA	15
TGTGCCATCCGTTCGGGGCGGGACACCGGGGAGCTGTTTTTT	CAIRSGRDTGELFF	NA	TRBJ2-2	TRBV10-3	NA	14
TGTGCCTGGAGTGTAGGGGACAATGAGCAGTTCTTC	CAWSVGDNEQFF	once	TRBJ2-1	TRBV30	NA	12
TGTGCCAGCAGCTTGGAAGGGATACTCTATGGCTACACCTTC	CASSLEGILYGYTF	NA	TRBJ1-2	TRBV5-6	NA	14
TGTGCCAGCAGCCACACAGGGGACGAGCAGTACTTC	CASSHTGDEQYF	NA	TRBJ2-7	TRBV27	TRBD1	12
TGCGCCAGCCGCCGACGGGCCGGAACCTACGAGCAGTACTTC	CASRRRAGTYEQYF	NA	TRBJ2-7	TRBV10-2	NA	14
TGCGCCAGCAGCTTGGCCACAGAGTTTAGCACAGATACGCAGTATTTT	CASSLATEFSTDTQYF	NA	TRBJ2-3	TRBV5-1	NA	16
TGCGCCAGCAGTCCGGGACAGGGGGCATACACCTTC	CASSPGQGAYTF	NA	TRBJ1-2	TRBV5-1	TRBD1	12
TGTGCCAGCAGTCCCCCGGGAGCGTGGGGGCGGACCTACGAGCAGTACTTC	CASSPPGAWGRTYEQYF	NA	TRBJ2-7	TRBV5-6	NA	17
TGTGCCAGCAGCGTCGGGGGTCCCACTGAAGCTTTCTTT	CASSVGGPTEAFF	NA	TRBJ1-1	TRBV9	NA	13
TGTGCCAGCAGCTTAGAGCGTGGGGGGAGACCCCAGCATTTT	CASSLERGGRPQHF	many	TRBJ1-5	TRBV7-2	NA	14
TGTGCCAGCAGTGAATATAAGGGGGGAGACGACATTCAGTACTTC	CASSEYKGGDDIQYF	NA	TRBJ2-4	TRBV25-1	NA	15
TGTGCCAGCAGCTCGTCTTATAGCCCCGCAGATACGCAGTATTTT	CASSSSYSPADTQYF	NA	TRBJ2-3	TRBV7-2	NA	15
TGTGCCTGGAGCCATGTGGACAGTAATCAGCCCCAGCATTTT	CAWSHVDSNQPQHF	few	TRBJ1-5	TRBV30	NA	14
TGTGCCAGCAGCCTACAACCCGGACAGGGGGGGAATCAGCCCCAGCATTTT	CASSLQPGQGGNQPQHF	NA	TRBJ1-5	TRBV5-5	TRBD1	17